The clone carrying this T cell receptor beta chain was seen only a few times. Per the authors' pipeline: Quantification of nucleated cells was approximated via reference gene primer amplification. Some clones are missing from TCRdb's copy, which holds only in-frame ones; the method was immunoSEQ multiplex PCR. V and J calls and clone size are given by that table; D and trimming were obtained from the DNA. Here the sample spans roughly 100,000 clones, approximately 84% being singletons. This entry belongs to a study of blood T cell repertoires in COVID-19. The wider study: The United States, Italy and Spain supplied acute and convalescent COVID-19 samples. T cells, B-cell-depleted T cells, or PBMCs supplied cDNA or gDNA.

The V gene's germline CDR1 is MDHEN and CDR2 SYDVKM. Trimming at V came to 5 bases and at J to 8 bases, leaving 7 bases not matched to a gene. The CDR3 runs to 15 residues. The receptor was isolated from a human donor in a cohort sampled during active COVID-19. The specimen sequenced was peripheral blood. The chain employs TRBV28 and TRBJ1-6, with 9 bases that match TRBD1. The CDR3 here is CASSPGQGWDSPLHF. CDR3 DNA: TGTGCCAGCAGTCCAGGACAGGGGTGGGATTCACCCCTCCACTTT. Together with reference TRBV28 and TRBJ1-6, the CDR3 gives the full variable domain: DVKVTQSSRYLVKRTGEKVFLECVQDMDHENMFWYRQDPGLGLRLIYFSYDVKMKEKGDIPEGYSVSREKKERFSLILESASTNQTSMYLCASSPGQGWDSPLHFGNGTRLTVT.